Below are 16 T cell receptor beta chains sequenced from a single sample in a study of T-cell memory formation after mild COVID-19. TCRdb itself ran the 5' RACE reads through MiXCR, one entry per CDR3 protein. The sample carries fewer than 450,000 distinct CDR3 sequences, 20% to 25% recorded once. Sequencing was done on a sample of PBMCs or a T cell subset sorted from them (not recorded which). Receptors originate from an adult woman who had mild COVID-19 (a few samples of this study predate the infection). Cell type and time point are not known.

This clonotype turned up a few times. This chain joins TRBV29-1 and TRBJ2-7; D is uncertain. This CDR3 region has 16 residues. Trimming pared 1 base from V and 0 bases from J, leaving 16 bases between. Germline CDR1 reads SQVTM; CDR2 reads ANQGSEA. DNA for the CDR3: TGCAGCGTTGAAGCCACCCTTGGGTCCAACTCCTACGAGCAGTACTTC. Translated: CSVEATLGSNSYEQYF.

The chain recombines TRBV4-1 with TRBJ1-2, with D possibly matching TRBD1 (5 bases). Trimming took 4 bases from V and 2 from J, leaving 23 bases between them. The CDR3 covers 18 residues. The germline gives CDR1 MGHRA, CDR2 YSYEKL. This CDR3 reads CASSPSGRGPIRNYGYTF. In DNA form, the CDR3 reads TGCGCCAGCAGCCCCAGCGGGAGGGGACCCATCCGGAACTATGGCTACACCTTC.

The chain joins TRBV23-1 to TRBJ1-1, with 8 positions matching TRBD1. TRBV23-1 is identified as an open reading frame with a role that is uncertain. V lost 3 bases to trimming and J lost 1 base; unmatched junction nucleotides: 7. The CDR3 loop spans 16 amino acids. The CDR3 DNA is TGCGCCAGCAGTCAGCGTCCCGGGACAGGGAACACTGAAGCTTTCTTT. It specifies CASSQRPGTGNTEAFF.

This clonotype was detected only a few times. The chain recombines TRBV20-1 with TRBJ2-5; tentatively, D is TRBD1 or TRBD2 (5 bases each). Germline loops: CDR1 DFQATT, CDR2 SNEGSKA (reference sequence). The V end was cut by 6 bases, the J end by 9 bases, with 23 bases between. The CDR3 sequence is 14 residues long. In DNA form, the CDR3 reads TGCAGTGCGGGGGTGGGGACCCCGCTTTTGGCCCAGTACTTC. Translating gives CSAGVGTPLLAQYF.

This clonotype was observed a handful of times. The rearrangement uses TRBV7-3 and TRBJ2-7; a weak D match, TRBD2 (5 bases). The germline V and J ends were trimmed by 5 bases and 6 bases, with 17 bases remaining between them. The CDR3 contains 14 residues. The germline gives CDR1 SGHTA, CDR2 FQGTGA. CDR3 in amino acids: CASSDSGGSSEQYF. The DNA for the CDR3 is TGTGCCAGCAGCGATTCAGGAGGCTCGAGCGAGCAGTACTTC. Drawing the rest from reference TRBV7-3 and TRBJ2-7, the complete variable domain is GAGVSQTPSNKVTEKGKYVELRCDPISGHTALYWYRQSLGQGPEFLIYFQGTGAADDSGLPNDRFFAVRPEGSVSTLKIQRTERGDSAVYLCASSDSGGSSEQYFGPGTRLTVT.

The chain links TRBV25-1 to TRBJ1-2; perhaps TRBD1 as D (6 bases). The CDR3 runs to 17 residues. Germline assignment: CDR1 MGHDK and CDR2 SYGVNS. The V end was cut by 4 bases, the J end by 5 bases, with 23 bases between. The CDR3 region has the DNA TGTGCCAGCAGTGGCCCCTCTGGGGGGCCCCCCTGGTATGGCTACACCTTC. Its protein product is CASSGPSGGPPWYGYTF.

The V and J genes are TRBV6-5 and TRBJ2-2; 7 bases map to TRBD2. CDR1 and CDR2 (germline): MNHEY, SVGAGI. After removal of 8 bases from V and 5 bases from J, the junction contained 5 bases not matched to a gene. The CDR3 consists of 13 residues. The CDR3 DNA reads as TGTGCCAGCCAATCCGGGGGGACCGGGGAGCTGTTTTTT. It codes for CASQSGGTGELFF.

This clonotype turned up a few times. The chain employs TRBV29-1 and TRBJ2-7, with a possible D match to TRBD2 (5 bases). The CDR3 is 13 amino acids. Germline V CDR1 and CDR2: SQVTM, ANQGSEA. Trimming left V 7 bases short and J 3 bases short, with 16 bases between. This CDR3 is CSGGEGTDYEQYF. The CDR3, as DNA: TGCAGCGGGGGAGAGGGCACCGACTACGAGCAGTACTTC.

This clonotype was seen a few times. In nucleotides, the CDR3 is TGCAGTCCCTACTGGGAATACGAGCAGTACTTC. Translation: CSPYWEYEQYF. The rearrangement links TRBV20-1 to TRBJ2-7; no definite D call. Looked up from germline, CDR1 is DFQATT and CDR2 is SNEGSKA (reference sequence). V lost 8 bases and J lost 4, with 12 bases in between. The CDR3 has 11 amino acids.

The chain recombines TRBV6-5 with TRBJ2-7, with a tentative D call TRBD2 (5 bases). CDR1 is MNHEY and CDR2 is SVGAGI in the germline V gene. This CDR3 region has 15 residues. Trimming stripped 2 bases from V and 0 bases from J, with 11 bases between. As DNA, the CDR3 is TGTGCCAGCAGTTACGGAAGCGGTATCTCCTACGAGCAGTACTTC. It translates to CASSYGSGISYEQYF.

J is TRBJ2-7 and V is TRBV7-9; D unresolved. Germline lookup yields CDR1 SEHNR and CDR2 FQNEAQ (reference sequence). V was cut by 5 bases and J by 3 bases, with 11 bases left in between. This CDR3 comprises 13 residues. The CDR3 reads CASSAIPHYEQYF. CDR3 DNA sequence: TGTGCCAGCAGCGCAATCCCCCACTACGAGCAGTACTTC.

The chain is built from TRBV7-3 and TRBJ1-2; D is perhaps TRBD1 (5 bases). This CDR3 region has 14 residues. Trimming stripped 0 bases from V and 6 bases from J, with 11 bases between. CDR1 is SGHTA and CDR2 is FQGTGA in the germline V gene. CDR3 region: CASSLTPGPDGYTF. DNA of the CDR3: TGTGCCAGCAGCTTAACGCCGGGGCCTGATGGCTACACCTTC. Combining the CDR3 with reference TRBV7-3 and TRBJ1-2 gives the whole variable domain GAGVSQTPSNKVTEKGKYVELRCDPISGHTALYWYRQSLGQGPEFLIYFQGTGAADDSGLPNDRFFAVRPEGSVSTLKIQRTERGDSAVYLCASSLTPGPDGYTFGSGTRLTVV.

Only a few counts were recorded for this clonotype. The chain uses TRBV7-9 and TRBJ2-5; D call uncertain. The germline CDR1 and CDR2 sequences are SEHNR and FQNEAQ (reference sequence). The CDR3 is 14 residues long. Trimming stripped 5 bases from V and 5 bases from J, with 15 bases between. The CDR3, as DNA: TGTGCCAGCAGCCTCCGGTTCAAATGGGAGACCCAGTACTTC. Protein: CASSLRFKWETQYF.

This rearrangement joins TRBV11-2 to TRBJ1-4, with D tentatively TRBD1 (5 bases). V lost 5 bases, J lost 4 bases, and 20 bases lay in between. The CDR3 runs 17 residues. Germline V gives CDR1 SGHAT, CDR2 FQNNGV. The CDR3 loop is CASSDGHARYNNEKLFF. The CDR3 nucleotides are TGTGCCAGCAGCGACGGACACGCCCGCTACAATAATGAAAAACTGTTTTTT.

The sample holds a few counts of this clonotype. The CDR3 loop reads CSVGTGTDNSPLHF. CDR3 in DNA: TGCAGCGTTGGCACCGGGACAGATAATTCACCCCTCCACTTT. The V and J genes are TRBV29-1 and TRBJ1-6; 7 bases agree with TRBD1. CDR3 length equals 14 residues. Germline V CDR1 and CDR2: SQVTM, ANQGSEA. J was trimmed by 5 bases and V by 4 bases; bases with no gene match: 5.

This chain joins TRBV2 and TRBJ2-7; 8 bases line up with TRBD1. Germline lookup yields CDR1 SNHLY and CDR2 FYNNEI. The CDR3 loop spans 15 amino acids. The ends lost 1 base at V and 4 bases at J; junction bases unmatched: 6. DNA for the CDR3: TGTGCCAGCAGTGAAGGGACAGGGAAACTTTACGAGCAGTACTTC. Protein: CASSEGTGKLYEQYF.